What follows are 20 T cell receptor beta chains derived from one specimen sequenced in a study of T cell responses to AZD1222 COVID-19 vaccine. Sequencing used immunoSEQ multiplex PCR; TCRdb keeps in-frame clones, though not all of them. The sample has 95,000 to 150,000 clones, 75% to 85% seen once. Here the sequenced sample was peripheral blood, taken 28 days after the second AZD1222 dose. All receptors derive from an adult who received the AZD1222 COVID-19 vaccine.

The V call is TRBV12-5, the J call TRBJ2-2; D gene uncertain. V lost 3 bases and J lost 5, with 1 base in between. The CDR3 runs to 11 residues. Germline V lookup: CDR1 LGHNT, CDR2 FRNRAP. CDR3 in amino acids: CASGFTGELFF. The DNA for the CDR3 is TGTGCTAGTGGTTTTACCGGGGAGCTGTTTTTT.

The chain uses TRBV7-9 and TRBJ2-3, with 10 bases identical to TRBD2. CDR1 SEHNR and CDR2 FQNEAQ come from the germline V gene (reference sequence). The CDR3 length is 17 residues. Trimming cost V 2 bases and J 5 bases; bases outside gene matches: 10. CDR3 in amino acids: CASSLFKSGGAKDTQYF. The CDR3 DNA reads TGTGCCAGCAGCTTATTTAAAAGCGGGGGGGCCAAAGATACGCAGTATTTT.

The chain links TRBV4-3 to TRBJ1-6, with D perhaps TRBD1 (5 bases). Germline V CDR1 and CDR2: LGHNA, YSLEER. V shed 0 bases and J shed 0 bases, with 12 bases lying between them. The CDR3 length is 18 residues. CDR3 coding DNA: TGCGCCAGCAGCCAAGACTGGGGCGGTAGCTCCTATAATTCACCCCTCCACTTT. Protein product: CASSQDWGGSSYNSPLHF.

A single count supports this clone. The chain joins TRBV2 to TRBJ1-1; 8 bases align to TRBD1. CDR1 SNHLY and CDR2 FYNNEI come from the germline V gene. Germline trimming cut 5 bases from V and 4 bases from J; bases unmatched to any gene: 12. The CDR3 contains 16 residues. The CDR3 DNA follows: TGTGCCAGCAGTCTCGAGACAGGGGACGGAGGCACTGAAGCTTTCTTT. This gives the protein CASSLETGDGGTEAFF.

The chain has TRBV5-1 and TRBJ1-4; D is unclear. CDR1 is SGHRS and CDR2 is YFSETQ in the germline V gene. V was pared by 4 bases and J by 0 bases, with 4 bases between. This CDR3 is 13 amino acids long. CDR3 in DNA: TGCGCCAGCAGCCGAGCAACTAATGAAAAACTGTTTTTT. This codes for CASSRATNEKLFF.

V gene TRBV27 combines with J gene TRBJ1-2, with TRBD1 identical over 9 bases. The CDR3 is 15 amino acids. V trimming: 6 bases; J trimming: 7 bases; junction bases outside the gene matches: 12. Germline assignment: CDR1 MNHEY and CDR2 SMNVEV (reference sequence). CDR3 coding DNA: TGTGCCAGCAGAGTTTCCCGACAGGGGGTGGGTGGCTACACCTTC. Protein product: CASRVSRQGVGGYTF.

V usage is TRBV13 and J usage is TRBJ2-7; no clear D. Per germline, CDR1 PRHDT and CDR2 FYEKMQ (reference sequence). This CDR3 is built from 15 residues. The germline V and J ends were trimmed by 3 bases and 0 bases, with 12 bases remaining between them. The CDR3 DNA reads as TGTGCCAGCAGCTTTCAGGAGAGCACCTCCTACGAGCAGTACTTC. Protein product: CASSFQESTSYEQYF.

CDR3 nucleotide sequence: TGTGCCAGCAAAACAGGGGGAGCCTATAATTCACCCCTCCACTTT. Protein sequence: CASKTGGAYNSPLHF. The chain carries TRBV28 and TRBJ1-6, with 8 bases lining up with TRBD1. The CDR3 is 15 amino acids. With V trimmed by 7 bases and J by 2 bases, 4 bases remained unmatched. Germline CDR1 reads MDHEN; CDR2 reads SYDVKM.

The gene calls are TRBV5-1 and TRBJ2-1, with TRBD1 identical over 9 bases. Germline CDR1 SGHRS, CDR2 YFSETQ. The CDR3 contains 11 residues. Germline trimming cut 3 bases from V and 14 bases from J; bases unmatched to any gene: 3. The CDR3 region is CASSWGQGEFF. The CDR3 nucleotides are TGCGCCAGCAGCTGGGGACAGGGAGAGTTCTTC. The entire variable domain, with the rest obtained from reference TRBV5-1 and TRBJ2-1, is as follows: KAGVTQTPRYLIKTRGQQVTLSCSPISGHRSVSWYQQTPGQGLQFLFEYFSETQRNKGNFPGRFSGRQFSNSRSEMNVSTLELGDSALYLCASSWGQGEFFGPGTRLTVL.

The chain recombines TRBV5-4 with TRBJ1-2; a weak D match, TRBD1 (5 bases). The CDR3 runs to 15 residues. Germline CDR1 is SGHNT and CDR2 is YYREEE (reference sequence). The ends were cut back, 4 bases at V and 1 base at J, with 14 bases in the middle. For the CDR3, the DNA is TGTGCCAGCAGCCGAACAGGTGGGGTTAACTATGGCTACACCTTC. This encodes CASSRTGGVNYGYTF.

V is TRBV5-1 and J is TRBJ1-5; D is unresolved. V lost 3 bases and J lost 9, with 13 bases in between. Germline loops: CDR1 SGHRS, CDR2 YFSETQ. This CDR3 is built from 13 residues. For the CDR3, the DNA is TGCGCCAGCAGCTACCAAGGAGGTGGGCCCCAGCATTTT. It translates to CASSYQGGGPQHF.

This chain uses TRBV5-6 with TRBJ2-2; D unresolved. This CDR3 is built from 14 residues. Per germline, CDR1 SGHDT and CDR2 YYEEEE. The germline V and J ends were trimmed by 1 base and 1 base, with 5 bases remaining between them. CDR3 amino acids: CASSLRRNTGELFF. The CDR3 region has the DNA TGTGCCAGCAGCTTGAGGCGGAACACCGGGGAGCTGTTTTTT.

This sequence joins TRBV27 and TRBJ1-2; the D gene is possibly TRBD1 (6 bases). Germline lookup yields CDR1 MNHEY and CDR2 SMNVEV (reference sequence). The V and J ends lost 3 bases and 7 bases respectively, with 12 bases between them. This CDR3 has 13 residues. Here the CDR3 reads CASSLGGGAGYTF. The DNA of the CDR3 is TGTGCCAGCAGTTTGGGTGGGGGCGCTGGCTACACCTTC.

This rearrangement joins TRBV5-1 to TRBJ1-1; no clear D. The CDR3 has 15 amino acids. V lost 4 bases, J lost 1 base, and 14 bases lay in between. CDR1 and CDR2 (germline): SGHRS, YFSETQ. The CDR3 nucleotides are TGCGCCAGCAGCCCATATATCCGGCGGAACACTGAAGCTTTCTTT. Its protein is CASSPYIRRNTEAFF.

The CDR3 region is CASSQEVGGNYGYTF. The CDR3 DNA follows: TGTGCCAGCAGCCAAGAAGTCGGGGGTAACTATGGCTACACCTTC. The genes are TRBV3-1 (or the pseudogene TRBV3-2) and TRBJ1-2; D may be TRBD1 (5 bases). Germline V lookup: CDR1 LGHDT, CDR2 YNNKEL (reference sequence). V was pared by 0 bases and J by 1 base, with 9 bases between. This CDR3 is built from 15 residues.

The rearrangement uses TRBV10-2 and TRBJ2-7; D could derive from TRBD1 or TRBD2 (5 bases each). The germline V gene has CDR1 WSHSY and CDR2 SAAADI. V was shortened by 3 bases and J by 5 bases, with 17 bases between the two germline ends. The CDR3 is 15 residues long. The CDR3 nucleotides are TGCGCCAGCAGTGACGTGAAGCCAGGGCGGGACGAGCAGTACTTC. Translated, it gives CASSDVKPGRDEQYF.

This clone was counted a single time. The chain combines TRBV7-9 with TRBJ1-5, with TRBD1 as a possible D gene (5 bases). CDR1 and CDR2 from the germline V gene are SEHNR and FQNEAQ (reference sequence). The CDR3 is 15 amino acids. Between the trimmed V and J ends, which lost 2 bases and 0 bases, there was a span of 8 bases. The DNA for the CDR3 is TGTGCCAGCAGCTTATCAGGGACTAGCAATCAGCCCCAGCATTTT. As protein: CASSLSGTSNQPQHF.

CDR3 amino acids: CASSQTDNNSPLHF. The CDR3 region has the DNA TGTGCCAGCAGCCAGACAGACAATAATTCACCCCTCCACTTT. The chain joins TRBV3-1 (or the pseudogene TRBV3-2) to TRBJ1-6; tentatively, D is TRBD1 (5 bases). V lost 3 bases, J lost 5 bases, and 8 bases lay in between. Germline loops: CDR1 LGHDT, CDR2 YNNKEL (reference sequence). This CDR3 region has 14 residues.

The chain links TRBV28 to TRBJ1-4; a weak D match, TRBD1 (5 bases). In germline, CDR1 is MDHEN, CDR2 SYDVKM. Trimming stripped 3 bases from V and 3 bases from J, with 11 bases between. The CDR3 has 15 amino acids. The DNA for the CDR3 is TGTGCCAGCAGTTTTATACCGGGGGCTAATGAAAAACTGTTTTTT. This gives the protein CASSFIPGANEKLFF.

CDR3 sequence: CASSLDVLARNEQFF. CDR3 in DNA: TGTGCCAGCAGCTTAGATGTACTAGCGAGGAATGAGCAGTTCTTC. The chain is built from TRBV7-2 and TRBJ2-1; TRBD2 matches at 7 bases. CDR1 is SGHTA, CDR2 FQGNSA, per germline. The CDR3 contains 15 residues. Trimming removed 1 base from V and 7 bases from J; junction bases left unmatched: 7.